This T cell receptor beta chain was sequenced in a study of cytomegalovirus exposure and HLA in healthy donors. The study ran its PCR with 60 Vbeta and 13 Jbeta primers. Measured with immunoSEQ multiplex PCR; TCRdb has only the in-frame clones, and not every one. This sample has 100,000 or so clones, with more than 60% found just once. With respect to this clone: Its antigen is currently unknown.

CDR1 SGHAT and CDR2 FQNNGV come from the germline V gene. The V and J ends lost 5 bases and 4 bases, in that order; junction bases with no gene match: 8. This CDR3 is 16 amino acids long. Points from the study as a whole: The study reported that TCR beta sequences accurately predicted HLA-A and HLA-B alleles in most subjects. In a later analysis, TCR beta V- and J-gene trimming showed a link to a missense DCLRE1C variant. The study labeled more than 150 TCR beta chains cytomegalovirus-associated. Follow-up analysis found HLA locus-dependent TCR association rates, highest for DRB1 and lowest for HLA-C.

The sequence was obtained from a man in his fifties in good health and CMV-seronegative. The chain employs TRBV11-2 and TRBJ2-5; 12 bases align to TRBD2. The specimen was PBMCs. CDR3 coding DNA: TGTGCCAGCAGCGCCGCACTAGCGGGGGGACGAGAGACCCAGTACTTC. It translates to CASSAALAGGRETQYF.